The sequence of this T cell receptor (beta chain) was determined in a study of OX40 agonist ivuxolimab in advanced cancers. Study results and caveats: Relative to CD4+, CD8+ T cells held more expanded clones on average.

Turning to this clone: As yet, its antigen is unknown.

Assay used: immunoSEQ multiplex PCR; TCRdb lists only in-frame clones, some missing. The data contain roughly 70,000 clones, more than 75% of them singletons. The CDR3 extends over 15 amino acids. CDR1 and CDR2 (germline): SGHTA, FQGNSA. The V and J ends lost 5 bases and 4 bases respectively, with 17 bases between them. The sequencing used CD4+ or CD8+ T cells sorted from blood, collected in a trial of the OX40 agonist ivuxolimab. The clonotype originates from an adult with an advanced solid tumor such as melanoma, head and neck, liver or kidney cancer. This sequence joins TRBV7-2 and TRBJ1-1, with D possibly being TRBD1 (5 bases). The CDR3 DNA follows: TGTGCCAGCAGCCTTTCATCGGGGGTGGGCACTGAAGCTTTCTTT. Translation gives CASSLSSGVGTEAFF.